These 27 T cell receptor beta chains share one sample of origin, sequenced in a study of blood T cell repertoires in COVID-19. TCRdb's table, derived via immunoSEQ multiplex PCR, lists solely in-frame clones and lacks some. There are fewer than 300,000 clones in the sample; 75% to 90% occur only once, and 1.5% lies in the top ten. The sequenced material came from peripheral blood. All receptors come from a woman between 40 and 50 years old who had recovered from COVID-19.

This rearrangement joins TRBV6-5 to TRBJ1-4, with 7 bases lining up with TRBD1. CDR3 length: 13 residues. CDR1 and CDR2 from the germline V gene are MNHEY and SVGAGI. V was clipped by 0 bases and J by 10 bases; unmatched bases: 2. The CDR3 nucleotides are TGTGCCAGCAGTTACTCATCAGGGGGAAAACTGTTTTTT. It translates to CASSYSSGGKLFF.

This clone showed up just once. J is TRBJ2-1 and V is TRBV5-4; 7 bases map to TRBD2. The ends lost 3 bases at V and 7 bases at J; junction bases unmatched: 10. The CDR3 is 15 amino acids. Germline lookup yields CDR1 SGHNT and CDR2 YYREEE (reference sequence). CDR3 sequence reads: CASSSGLVSGNEQFF. Here the CDR3 DNA reads TGTGCCAGCAGCTCAGGACTAGTATCTGGGAATGAGCAGTTCTTC. The full variable domain, rest sourced from reference TRBV5-4 and TRBJ2-1, is ETGVTQSPTHLIKTRGQQVTLRCSSQSGHNTVSWYQQALGQGPQFIFQYYREEENGRGNFPPRFSGLQFPNYSSELNVNALELDDSALYLCASSSGLVSGNEQFFGPGTRLTVL.

CDR3 DNA sequence: TGCGCCAGCAGCTTTGGACAGGGAGGAGAAAAACTGTTTTTT. Residues: CASSFGQGGEKLFF. The chain combines TRBV5-1 with TRBJ1-4, with 8 bases identical to TRBD1. Trimming cost V 2 bases and J 8 bases; bases outside gene matches: 5. In germline, CDR1 is SGHRS, CDR2 YFSETQ. The CDR3 length is 14 residues.

CDR3 sequence (DNA): TGTGCCAGCAGAGACGGGGGAGCTGAAGCTTTCTTT. Its translation is CASRDGGAEAFF. The V and J genes are TRBV2 and TRBJ1-1; tentative D call: TRBD1 (5 bases). This CDR3 region has 12 residues. CDR1 SNHLY and CDR2 FYNNEI come from the germline V gene. V lost 6 bases and J lost 6, with 11 bases in between.

This rearrangement joins TRBV6-5 to TRBJ2-3; 8 positions match TRBD1. V lost 7 bases and J lost 4; bases outside the gene matches: 10. This CDR3 has 15 residues. Germline V gene sequence: CDR1 MNHEY, CDR2 SVGAGI. CDR3 sequence reads: CASNTGTGGADTQYF. CDR3 DNA: TGTGCCAGCAATACCGGGACAGGCGGCGCAGATACGCAGTATTTT.

This chain uses TRBV27 with TRBJ1-5; D is unresolved. Germline CDR1 is MNHEY and CDR2 is SMNVEV (reference sequence). Trimming removed 6 bases at V and 0 bases at J, with 9 bases between. This CDR3 spans 14 amino acids. DNA of the CDR3: TGTGCCAGCAGCTTGGCAGGTAGCAATCAGCCCCAGCATTTT. Translating it yields CASSLAGSNQPQHF.

The gene calls are TRBV7-3 and TRBJ2-3; maybe TRBD2 (7 bases). V was shortened by 5 bases and J by 2 bases, with 14 bases between the two germline ends. Germline assignment: CDR1 SGHTA and CDR2 FQGTGA. CDR3 size: 15 residues. CDR3 coding DNA: TGTGCCAGCAGCCCCTGGGGGGGGCCCACAGATACGCAGTATTTT. Its protein product is CASSPWGGPTDTQYF.

The chain employs TRBV9 and TRBJ1-5; 10 nucleotides line up with TRBD1. Germline lookup yields CDR1 SGDLS and CDR2 YYNGEE. The CDR3 contains 15 residues. The V segment lost 1 base and the J segment 7 bases; nucleotides outside the gene matches: 5. The DNA of the CDR3 is TGTGCCAGCAGCGTAACCGGGACAGGGGACCAGCCCCAGCATTTT. It yields the protein CASSVTGTGDQPQHF.

This rearrangement joins TRBV5-4 to TRBJ2-1; 8 positions match TRBD1. Germline assignment: CDR1 SGHNT and CDR2 YYREEE (reference sequence). The junction had 2 bases not matched to a gene; V was cut back by 4 bases and J by 5 bases. The CDR3 spans 13 residues. The CDR3 DNA sequence: TGTGCCAGCAGCGTGGACAGGGACAATGAGCAGTTCTTC. This gives the protein CASSVDRDNEQFF.

The J gene is TRBJ2-5, the V gene TRBV5-4, with TRBD1 matching over 7 bases. The CDR3 contains 15 residues. CDR1 is SGHNT, CDR2 YYREEE, per germline (reference sequence). Losses at the gene ends were 4 bases for V and 1 base for J; bases not matched to a gene: 7. The CDR3 nucleotides are TGTGCCAGCAGCACCGTAGGGGACAGCCAAGAGACCCAGTACTTC. It specifies CASSTVGDSQETQYF.

The chain recombines TRBV30 with TRBJ1-5, with TRBD1 identical over 7 bases. Germline lookup yields CDR1 GTSNPN and CDR2 SVGIG (reference sequence). J lost 3 bases, V lost 5 bases, and 4 bases had no gene match. This CDR3 has 13 amino acids. The CDR3 DNA reads TGTGCCTGGTCGACAGGGTACAATCAGCCCCAGCATTTT. As protein: CAWSTGYNQPQHF.

J is TRBJ2-7 and V is TRBV7-9; D might be TRBD2 (6 bases). The CDR3 is made up of 16 amino acids. Between the trimmed V and J ends, which lost 5 bases and 2 bases, there was a span of 19 bases. The germline V gene has CDR1 SEHNR and CDR2 FQNEAQ (reference sequence). The CDR3 region is CASSTLGQGLPYEQYF. Here the CDR3 DNA reads TGTGCCAGCAGCACCCTAGGGCAGGGACTCCCCTACGAGCAGTACTTC.

The V gene is TRBV13, the J gene TRBJ2-7; D remains unclear. Germline assignment: CDR1 PRHDT and CDR2 FYEKMQ (reference sequence). The V and J ends lost 3 bases and 2 bases respectively, with 8 bases between them. The CDR3 is made up of 13 amino acids. CDR3 loop: CASSFSPTYEQYF. In DNA, the CDR3 is TGTGCCAGCAGCTTTTCCCCAACCTACGAGCAGTACTTC.

The chain combines TRBV6-2 or TRBV6-3 with TRBJ2-6; TRBD2 aligns across 12 bases. This CDR3 has 16 residues. The V gene end was trimmed by 5 bases and the J gene end by 12 bases; junction bases not matched to a gene: 11. Germline values: CDR1 MNHEY, CDR2 SVGEGT. The DNA of the CDR3 is TGTGCCAGCAGTCGCACCCTAGCGGGGGGGCCTCCCGTCCTGACTTTC. The encoded protein is CASSRTLAGGPPVLTF.

The chain is built from TRBV27 and TRBJ2-2; 10 bases agree with TRBD1. V trimming: 4 bases; J trimming: 5 bases; junction bases outside the gene matches: 4. The CDR3 covers 15 residues. Germline V gene data show CDR1 as MNHEY and CDR2 as SMNVEV (reference sequence). The CDR3: CASSWTGGWTGELFF. The CDR3 region has the DNA TGTGCCAGCAGTTGGACAGGGGGATGGACCGGGGAGCTGTTTTTT.

As regards this clone: An end of the junction does not agree with germline; a read error may underlie this. The chain employs TRBV7-7 and TRBJ2-7, with 7 nucleotides matching TRBD1. There are 14 residues in the CDR3. Germline CDR1 SSHAT, CDR2 FNYEAQ (reference sequence). The CDR3 region has the DNA TGTGCTAGCAGCTATTCGGACAGGTCCTACGAGCAGTACTTC. Protein sequence: CASSYSDRSYEQYF.

The V call is TRBV12-3 or TRBV12-4, the J call TRBJ2-1; 7 bases agree with TRBD1. This CDR3 comprises 13 residues. V trimming: 6 bases; J trimming: 9 bases; junction bases outside the gene matches: 8. The CDR3 DNA follows: TGTGCCAGCAGACAGGGGCGCCTGGGTGAGCAGTTCTTC. This encodes CASRQGRLGEQFF.

The CDR3 region is CASSVGGTASLTEAFF. The CDR3 DNA reads TGTGCCAGCAGCGTAGGCGGGACAGCTTCATTGACTGAAGCTTTCTTT. This chain uses TRBV9 with TRBJ1-1; 7 bases match TRBD1. The germline gives CDR1 SGDLS, CDR2 YYNGEE. Trimming removed 0 bases from V and 5 bases from J; junction bases left unmatched: 10. CDR3 size: 16 residues.

The chain links TRBV5-1 to TRBJ2-3; tentatively, D is TRBD2 (6 bases). Trimming stripped 3 bases from V and 0 bases from J, with 14 bases between. The CDR3 has 16 amino acids. Germline CDR1 and CDR2: SGHRS and YFSETQ. CDR3 region: CASSSARGGSTDTQYF. The DNA of the CDR3 is TGCGCCAGCAGCTCGGCGCGGGGCGGGAGCACAGATACGCAGTATTTT.

The rearrangement joins TRBV21-1 to TRBJ2-4; the table names TRBD1, a call not compared with the DNA. TRBV21-1 is described as a pseudogene. This CDR3 region has 16 residues. The CDR3 DNA is TGTGCCAGCAGCAAAGGGGGGCGCCTAGCCAAAAACATTCAGTACTTC. This translates into CASSKGGRLAKNIQYF.

V usage is TRBV5-1 and J usage is TRBJ2-2; 7 bases agree with TRBD1. This CDR3 is 15 amino acids long. The V gene's germline CDR1 is SGHRS and CDR2 YFSETQ. V gave up 4 bases and J gave up 4 bases; unmatched junction bases: 7. CDR3 in amino acids: CASSDRGQGTGELFF. For the CDR3, the DNA is TGCGCCAGCAGCGATAGGGGGCAGGGCACCGGGGAGCTGTTTTTT.

This clone was counted a single time. The chain recombines TRBV6-5 with TRBJ1-6; 8 bases map to TRBD1. Per germline, CDR1 MNHEY and CDR2 SVGAGI. Trimming removed 6 bases from V and 4 bases from J; junction bases left unmatched: 5. CDR3 length equals 15 residues. The CDR3 DNA is TGTGCCAGCAGCTGGGACAGGAGATATAATTCACCCCTCCACTTT. Amino acid sequence: CASSWDRRYNSPLHF.

The chain carries TRBV29-1 and TRBJ2-7; a possible D gene is TRBD2 (5 bases). V dropped 5 bases and J dropped 6 bases, with 11 bases sitting between them. From germline, CDR1 is SQVTM and CDR2 ANQGSEA. The CDR3 has 11 residues. Here the CDR3 reads CSVYRGREQYF. DNA of the CDR3: TGCAGCGTTTACCGGGGTCGCGAGCAGTACTTC.

The chain carries TRBV9 and TRBJ1-1; 7 bases fit TRBD1. J was trimmed by 3 bases and V by 5 bases; bases with no gene match: 7. CDR1 SGDLS and CDR2 YYNGEE come from the germline V gene. There are 14 residues in the CDR3. The CDR3 loop is CASSLGGGDTEAFF. The CDR3 DNA sequence: TGTGCCAGCAGTTTAGGGGGCGGGGACACTGAAGCTTTCTTT.

The V gene is TRBV7-2, the J gene TRBJ1-1, with a possible D match to TRBD1 (5 bases). V lost 2 bases and J 1 base, leaving 8 bases between the germline ends. The CDR3 runs 14 residues. The germline V gene encodes CDR1 SGHTA and CDR2 FQGNSA. The CDR3, as DNA: TGTGCCAGCAGCTTATTTACAGGGAACACTGAAGCTTTCTTT. Its translation is CASSLFTGNTEAFF.

The V and J genes are TRBV10-3 and TRBJ2-5; D is possibly TRBD2 (6 bases). Germline assignment: CDR1 ENHRY and CDR2 SYGVKD. CDR3 size: 17 residues. V was pared by 4 bases and J by 0 bases, with 18 bases between. CDR3 sequence: CAISASVGGVNQETQYF. CDR3 sequence (DNA): TGTGCCATCAGTGCGTCGGTTGGCGGGGTGAACCAAGAGACCCAGTACTTC.

V gene TRBV2 combines with J gene TRBJ1-6, with a tentative D call TRBD1 (6 bases). The germline V and J ends were trimmed by 10 bases and 6 bases, with 16 bases remaining between them. This CDR3 contains 14 residues. CDR1 and CDR2 from the germline V gene are SNHLY and FYNNEI. The CDR3 DNA reads as TGTGCCACAAGACCCAGGGGTACTAATTCACCCCTCCACTTT. Translated, it gives CATRPRGTNSPLHF.